Listed below are T cell receptor beta chains from one sample, sequenced in a study of shared clonotypes between healthy human individuals. The method was immunoSEQ multiplex PCR; TCRdb's version includes in-frame clones alone and lacks a portion of them. Here the sample spans 550,000 to 650,000 clones, approximately 96% being singletons. Sequenced sample: naive CD8+ T cells sorted from blood. The receptors shown here come from a young woman in good health. Both conserved end residues are part of each CDR3. Fields, in order: D gene, clone size, J gene, V gene, CDR3 DNA, CDR3 protein. The D gene is left open where the match is weak. The size of a clone is reported for some rows only, either as once, few or many, or as a class for expanded clones.

>-|-|TRBJ2-7|TRBV6-1
TGTGCCAGCAGTCTAGGGGGGCCCAACTACGAGCAGTACTTC
CASSLGGPNYEQYF
>-|-|TRBJ1-2|TRBV28
TGTGCCAGCAGCTTACAGGGTAACTATGGCTACACCTTC
CASSLQGNYGYTF
>-|-|TRBJ1-1|TRBV29-1
TGCAGCGTTGACGTAGGACGGTTTAACACTGAAGCTTTCTTT
CSVDVGRFNTEAFF
>TRBD2|-|TRBJ2-1|TRBV7-6
TGTGCCAGCAGCTTACTGACTAGCGGGAGAGAATATGAGCAGTTCTTC
CASSLLTSGREYEQFF
>-|-|TRBJ2-1|TRBV5-6
TGTGCCAGCAGCTTGGTGAGTTCGGAAGACCGTTGGAATGAGCAGTTCTTC
CASSLVSSEDRWNEQFF
>-|-|TRBJ2-1|TRBV29-1
TGCAGCGCCCAGGGGCGGGGAGGCCACAATGAGCAGTTCTTC
CSAQGRGGHNEQFF
>-|-|TRBJ1-5|TRBV5-6
TGTGCCAGCAGCTTTGGGAGTCAGCCCCAGCATTTT
CASSFGSQPQHF
>-|-|TRBJ1-2|TRBV6-5
TGTGCCAGCAGTTCAACTATAACAGCGTACTATGGCTACACCTTC
CASSSTITAYYGYTF
>-|-|TRBJ2-1|TRBV5-1
TGCGCCAGCAGCTTGGACTACAATGAGCAGTTCTTC
CASSLDYNEQFF
>-|-|TRBJ2-5|TRBV5-1
TGCGCCAGCAGCTCCGGCACCAACCAAGAGACCCAGTACTTC
CASSSGTNQETQYF
>-|once|TRBJ2-7|TRBV27
TGTGCCAGCAGTTTATCGGACGAATCCTACGAGCAGTACTTC
CASSLSDESYEQYF
>-|-|TRBJ1-5|TRBV27
TGTGCCAGCAGTTTCCAGGGGTACCAGCCCCAGCATTTT
CASSFQGYQPQHF
>TRBD2|-|TRBJ2-1|TRBV2
TGTGCCAGCAGTGAGGAACTAGCGGGAGGGCGCAATGAGCAGTTCTTC
CASSEELAGGRNEQFF
>-|once|TRBJ1-2|TRBV4-1
TGCGCCAGCAGCCAAGACAGGGATGCCTATGGCTACACCTTC
CASSQDRDAYGYTF
>-|-|TRBJ2-7|TRBV5-4
TGTGCCAGCAGCTGGGGCGCGTCCTACGAGCAGTACTTC
CASSWGASYEQYF
>-|once|TRBJ2-7|TRBV7-9
TGTGCCAGCAGCTTAGGGGACTCCTACGAGCAGTACTTC
CASSLGDSYEQYF
>-|once|TRBJ2-3|TRBV29-1
TGCAGCGCCCAATCGACAGGAAGCACAGATACGCAGTATTTT
CSAQSTGSTDTQYF
>-|-|TRBJ2-2|TRBV4-1
TGCGCCAGCAGCCACCCCCCACACCTTACCGGGGAGCTGTTTTTT
CASSHPPHLTGELFF
>-|-|TRBJ1-1|TRBV5-3
TGTGCCAGCATGGTATTTAACACTGAAGCTTTCTTT
CASMVFNTEAFF
>TRBD1|-|TRBJ2-7|TRBV6-6
TGTGCCAGCAGTTACTCGAGCGAAGGGACAGCCTACGAGCAGTACTTC
CASSYSSEGTAYEQYF
>TRBD2|-|TRBJ2-3|TRBV11-2
TGTGCCAGCAGGTACGGAGCGGGACCTTTAGATACGCAGTATTTT
CASRYGAGPLDTQYF